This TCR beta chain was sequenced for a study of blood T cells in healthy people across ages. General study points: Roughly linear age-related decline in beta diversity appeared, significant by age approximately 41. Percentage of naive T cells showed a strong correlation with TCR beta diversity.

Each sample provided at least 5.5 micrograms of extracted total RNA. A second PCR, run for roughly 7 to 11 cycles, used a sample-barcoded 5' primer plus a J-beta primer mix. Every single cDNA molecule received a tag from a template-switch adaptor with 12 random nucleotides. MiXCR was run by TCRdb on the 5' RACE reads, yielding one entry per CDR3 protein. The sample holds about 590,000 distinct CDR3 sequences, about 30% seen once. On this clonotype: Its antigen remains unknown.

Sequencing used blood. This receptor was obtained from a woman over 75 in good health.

CDR3 bases: TGTGCCAGCAGCCGCCAAAACAGGGAGGTTCGAGAGACCCAGTACTTC. Translated, it gives CASSRQNREVRETQYF. The rearrangement links TRBV7-2 to TRBJ2-5, with D possibly being TRBD1 or TRBD2 (6 bases each). This CDR3 comprises 16 residues. V dropped 5 bases and J dropped 4 bases, with 20 bases sitting between them. CDR1 and CDR2 (germline): SGHTA, FQGNSA.